What follows describes a single T cell receptor beta chain. The data were obtained in a study of blood T cells in healthy people across ages. This CDR3 is built from 16 residues. CDR1 is SGHRS, CDR2 YFSETQ, per germline. Trimming took off 1 base at V and 1 base at J, with 14 bases between the two ends. A J-beta primer mix and a sample-barcoded 5' primer were used in a second PCR of about 7 to 12 cycles. TCRdb reanalysed the 5' RACE reads using MiXCR and keeps one entry per CDR3 protein. In the table there are approximately 780,000 distinct CDR3 sequences, roughly 26% of which are singletons. This sample was shared with a second study, whose subject was T cells of mothers and their children.

This TCR came from a boy aged 5-17 years in good health. Sample: blood. The V gene is TRBV5-1, the J gene TRBJ1-1, with D hard to call. In nucleotides, the CDR3 is TGCGCCAGCAGCTTGTCGCTGGGCGCGGGGAACACTGAAGCTTTCTTT. Its translation: CASSLSLGAGNTEAFF.